These T cell receptor beta chains were read from a single sample in a study of cytomegalovirus exposure and HLA in healthy donors. Clones were sequenced by immunoSEQ multiplex PCR, and TCRdb holds only the in-frame ones, with some missing. The table lists approximately 100,000 clones, around 81% of them singletons. Specimen: PBMCs. These receptors originate from a young woman in good health and CMV-seronegative. Both conserved end residues are part of each CDR3. A D gene is named only where the DNA matches it firmly. Clone size is not always given. Where it is, it says once, few, many or a class for expanded clones.

clone_size,j_call,v_call,d_call,cdr3_aa,cdr3_nt
once,TRBJ2-2,TRBV7-9,.,CASSKRRTGELFF,TGTGCCAGCAGCAAACGGAGGACCGGGGAGCTGTTTTTT
once,TRBJ1-1,TRBV23-1,.,CASSRANGGQALMNTEAFF,TGCGCCAGCAGTCGGGCCAATGGGGGCCAAGCCCTTATGAACACTGAAGCTTTCTTT
few,TRBJ2-7,TRBV10-3,.,CAISESGTPYEQYF,TGTGCCATCAGTGAGTCGGGCACTCCCTACGAGCAGTACTTC
.,TRBJ2-6,TRBV19,.,CASSLGAGNSGANVLTF,TGTGCCAGTAGTCTCGGCGCAGGGAACTCTGGGGCCAACGTCCTGACTTTC
.,TRBJ1-2,TRBV5-1,.,CASSLSAGESGYTF,TGCGCCAGCAGCTTGTCGGCAGGGGAGAGTGGCTACACCTTC
.,TRBJ2-1,TRBV7-7,.,CASSPLRGGNEQFF,TGTGCCAGCAGCCCGCTAAGGGGTGGCAATGAGCAGTTCTTC
.,TRBJ2-7,TRBV7-2,TRBD2,CASSGRLAGGHNEQYF,TGTGCCAGCAGCGGCAGACTAGCGGGAGGTCACAACGAGCAGTACTTC
few,TRBJ2-6,TRBV28,TRBD1,CASSYRDRLSGANVLTF,TGTGCCAGCAGTTACCGGGACAGGCTCTCTGGGGCCAACGTCCTGACTTTC
.,TRBJ2-7,TRBV19,TRBD2,CASSDFLAGGHYEQYF,TGTGCCAGTAGCGATTTCCTAGCGGGAGGACACTACGAGCAGTACTTC
.,TRBJ2-2,TRBV28,TRBD2,CASSSIAGGAGELFF,TGTGCCAGCAGTTCAATAGCGGGAGGGGCCGGGGAGCTGTTTTTT
few,TRBJ1-6,TRBV4-1,TRBD1,CASSHDRRDRGYNSPLHF,TGCGCCAGCAGCCACGATCGCCGGGACAGGGGGTACAATTCACCCCTCCACTTT
.,TRBJ2-5,TRBV5-1,TRBD2,CASSWTSGRRGEETQYF,TGCGCCAGCAGTTGGACTAGCGGGAGGAGAGGGGAGGAGACCCAGTACTTC
.,TRBJ1-3,TRBV19,.,CASSIVSERTTFSGNTIYF,TGTGCCAGTAGTATAGTCTCGGAGCGGACCACCTTCTCTGGAAACACCATATATTTT
once,TRBJ2-7,TRBV2,TRBD2,CASTLGGYEQYF,TGTGCCAGCACTCTGGGGGGGTACGAGCAGTACTTC
.,TRBJ1-3,TRBV5-4,TRBD1,CASSLGQGTGNTIYF,TGTGCCAGCAGCTTAGGACAGGGGACTGGAAACACCATATATTTT
.,TRBJ2-7,TRBV5-6,TRBD2,CASRRRTSGSYEQYF,TGTGCCAGCAGGCGACGGACTAGCGGCTCCTACGAGCAGTACTTC
.,TRBJ2-5,TRBV27,.,CASSFGLQETQYF,TGTGCCAGCAGTTTTGGACTACAAGAGACCCAGTACTTC
few,TRBJ2-3,TRBV11-2,.,CASSLTASTDTQYF,TGTGCCAGCAGCTTGACAGCCAGCACAGATACGCAGTATTTT
.,TRBJ2-2,TRBV7-3,.,CASSLNHWGFLTGELFF,TGTGCCAGCAGCTTAAACCATTGGGGCTTCTTGACCGGGGAGCTGTTTTTT
.,TRBJ2-1,TRBV15,TRBD2,CATSRDLGLANQQFF,TGTGCCACCAGCAGAGATCTGGGACTAGCGAACCAGCAGTTCTTC
.,TRBJ2-1,TRBV7-2,.,CASSPSSEQFF,TGTGCCAGCAGCCCCTCTTCCGAGCAGTTCTTC
once,TRBJ1-3,TRBV27,TRBD1,CASSPEFTGGLGNTIYF,TGTGCCAGCAGTCCGGAATTCACAGGGGGTCTGGGAAACACCATATATTTT
.,TRBJ2-1,TRBV5-1,TRBD2,CASSSALAGVYNEQFF,TGCGCCAGCAGCTCGGCGCTAGCGGGAGTCTACAATGAGCAGTTCTTC
once,TRBJ1-1,TRBV6-1,.,CASSDSPSATEAFF,TGTGCCAGCAGTGACAGCCCGAGCGCCACTGAAGCTTTCTTT
.,TRBJ1-6,TRBV5-1,.,CASSLVPGISYNSPLHF,TGCGCCAGCAGCTTGGTTCCGGGGATCTCCTATAATTCACCCCTCCACTTT
.,TRBJ1-3,TRBV2,TRBD1,CASRNDRGIGNTIYF,TGTGCCAGCAGGAACGACAGGGGCATTGGAAACACCATATATTTT
.,TRBJ2-1,TRBV1,.,CTSSQSRRGYNEQFF,TGCACCAGCAGCCAATCGAGGCGTGGATACAATGAGCAGTTCTTC